Listed below are T cell receptor beta chains from one sample, sequenced in a study of cytomegalovirus exposure and HLA in healthy donors. Generated by immunoSEQ multiplex PCR, the TCRdb table keeps only in-frame clones and is missing some. The sample includes more than 90,000 clones, 75% of them seen just once. Sequencing was performed on PBMCs. The source of these receptors is a man aged 50-60 years in good health and CMV-seronegative. The CDR3 runs from the conserved cysteine through the conserved F or W. The D gene is left open where the match is weak. Size tells how often a clone was seen (once, few, many) or the class of an expanded clone, and some rows leave it out.

CDR3 protein: CASSEGGGPLYGYTF
CDR3 DNA: TGTGCCAGCAGCGAGGGCGGGGGGCCCCTCTATGGCTACACCTTC
clone size: .
V gene: TRBV9
D gene: .
J gene: TRBJ1-2

CDR3 protein: CSVLNSGGFYEQYF
CDR3 DNA: TGCAGCGTTTTAAACTCAGGGGGCTTCTACGAGCAGTACTTC
clone size: .
V gene: TRBV29-1
D gene: TRBD1
J gene: TRBJ2-7

CDR3 protein: CASSSAAMRYEQYF
CDR3 DNA: TGTGCCAGCAGCTCCGCGGCTATGCGATACGAGCAGTACTTC
clone size: .
V gene: TRBV7-9
D gene: .
J gene: TRBJ2-7

CDR3 protein: CASSLIRLSGNTIYF
CDR3 DNA: TGTGCCAGCAGTTTAATAAGACTCTCTGGAAACACCATATATTTT
clone size: .
V gene: TRBV28
D gene: .
J gene: TRBJ1-3

CDR3 protein: CASSSRQGGSYEQYF
CDR3 DNA: TGTGCCAGCAGCTCCAGACAGGGGGGTAGCTACGAGCAGTACTTC
clone size: .
V gene: TRBV7-9
D gene: TRBD1
J gene: TRBJ2-7

CDR3 protein: CASSPHSVAGSYEQYF
CDR3 DNA: TGCGCCAGCAGCCCCCATTCTGTGGCGGGGTCCTACGAGCAGTACTTC
clone size: .
V gene: TRBV5-1
D gene: .
J gene: TRBJ2-7

CDR3 protein: CASSYSSGGPQEAFF
CDR3 DNA: TGTGCCAGCAGTTACTCCTCGGGGGGTCCGCAAGAAGCTTTCTTT
clone size: .
V gene: TRBV6-6
D gene: .
J gene: TRBJ1-1

CDR3 protein: CASSRTSASTYEQYF
CDR3 DNA: TGTGCCAGCAGTCGAACTAGCGCGTCTACCTACGAGCAGTACTTC
clone size: .
V gene: TRBV9
D gene: TRBD2
J gene: TRBJ2-7

CDR3 protein: CVSSYSGQGNYGYTF
CDR3 DNA: TGTGTCAGCAGTTACTCGGGACAGGGGAACTATGGCTACACCTTC
clone size: .
V gene: TRBV6-6
D gene: TRBD1
J gene: TRBJ1-2

CDR3 protein: CASSLDSFNQPQHF
CDR3 DNA: TGTGCCAGCAGCTTGGACAGCTTCAATCAGCCCCAGCATTTT
clone size: .
V gene: TRBV7-2
D gene: .
J gene: TRBJ1-5

CDR3 protein: CAWRQPNEKLFF
CDR3 DNA: TGTGCCTGGAGACAGCCGAATGAAAAACTGTTTTTT
clone size: .
V gene: TRBV30
D gene: .
J gene: TRBJ1-4

CDR3 protein: CASRTLYNEQFF
CDR3 DNA: TGTGCCAGCAGGACTCTCTACAATGAGCAGTTCTTC
clone size: .
V gene: TRBV25-1
D gene: .
J gene: TRBJ2-1

CDR3 protein: CASRSGGDDEQFF
CDR3 DNA: TGTGCCAGCAGGAGTGGGGGGGATGATGAGCAGTTCTTC
clone size: .
V gene: TRBV27
D gene: TRBD2
J gene: TRBJ2-1

CDR3 protein: CASSKLDRDTEAFF
CDR3 DNA: TGCGCCAGCAGCAAACTTGACAGGGACACTGAAGCTTTCTTT
clone size: .
V gene: TRBV5-1
D gene: TRBD1
J gene: TRBJ1-1

CDR3 protein: CASVRGKATNEKLFF
CDR3 DNA: TGCGCCAGCGTGAGGGGGAAAGCAACTAATGAAAAACTGTTTTTT
clone size: .
V gene: TRBV6-1
D gene: .
J gene: TRBJ1-4

CDR3 protein: CASSYTGLAGVGEQYF
CDR3 DNA: TGTGCCAGCAGCTATACCGGACTAGCGGGAGTTGGCGAGCAGTACTTC
clone size: .
V gene: TRBV5-6
D gene: TRBD2
J gene: TRBJ2-7

CDR3 protein: CASTGTGRGNEQFF
CDR3 DNA: TGTGCCAGCACCGGGACTGGGCGGGGGAATGAGCAGTTCTTC
clone size: once
V gene: TRBV28
D gene: TRBD2
J gene: TRBJ2-1

CDR3 protein: CASSNPGTGGKSGELFF
CDR3 DNA: TGTGCCAGCAGCAACCCCGGGACAGGGGGAAAGTCCGGGGAGCTGTTTTTT
clone size: few
V gene: TRBV7-9
D gene: TRBD1
J gene: TRBJ2-2

CDR3 protein: CASSYSKIQGSEQYF
CDR3 DNA: TGTGCCAGCAGTTACTCGAAGATACAGGGCTCCGAGCAGTACTTC
clone size: .
V gene: TRBV6-5
D gene: .
J gene: TRBJ2-7

CDR3 protein: CSLRGGYEQYF
CDR3 DNA: TGCAGTCTACGGGGGGGGTACGAGCAGTACTTC
clone size: .
V gene: TRBV20-1
D gene: TRBD2
J gene: TRBJ2-7

CDR3 protein: CAADRGPKETQYF
CDR3 DNA: TGTGCCGCTGACAGGGGGCCTAAAGAGACCCAGTACTTC
clone size: .
V gene: TRBV6-1
D gene: TRBD1
J gene: TRBJ2-5

CDR3 protein: CASSPGTGGFRQPQHF
CDR3 DNA: TGTGCCAGCAGTCCCGGGACAGGGGGATTTCGGCAGCCCCAGCATTTT
clone size: .
V gene: TRBV27
D gene: TRBD1
J gene: TRBJ1-5

CDR3 protein: CSALTYNEQFF
CDR3 DNA: TGCAGTGCGTTGACTTACAATGAGCAGTTCTTC
clone size: .
V gene: TRBV20-1
D gene: .
J gene: TRBJ2-1

CDR3 protein: CAAQAQSNTGELFF
CDR3 DNA: TGCGCCGCACAGGCCCAATCGAACACCGGGGAGCTGTTTTTT
clone size: .
V gene: TRBV5-1
D gene: .
J gene: TRBJ2-2

CDR3 protein: CASSSGTSVEQYF
CDR3 DNA: TGCGCCAGCAGTTCCGGGACTAGCGTCGAGCAGTACTTC
clone size: .
V gene: TRBV4-1
D gene: TRBD2
J gene: TRBJ2-7

CDR3 protein: CAWSPGLAGDTQYF
CDR3 DNA: TGTGCCTGGAGTCCCGGACTAGCGGGGGATACGCAGTATTTT
clone size: .
V gene: TRBV30
D gene: TRBD2
J gene: TRBJ2-3

CDR3 protein: CASSPLSSYEQYF
CDR3 DNA: TGTGCCAGCTCACCACTCAGCTCCTACGAGCAGTACTTC
clone size: .
V gene: TRBV18
D gene: .
J gene: TRBJ2-7

CDR3 protein: CASSQISGFAEQYF
CDR3 DNA: TGCGCCAGCAGCCAAATTAGCGGGTTTGCCGAGCAGTACTTC
clone size: .
V gene: TRBV4-1
D gene: TRBD2
J gene: TRBJ2-7

CDR3 protein: CASSGHRKTSTDTQYF
CDR3 DNA: TGTGCCAGCAGCGGCCACAGAAAAACTTCCACAGATACGCAGTATTTT
clone size: .
V gene: TRBV7-2
D gene: .
J gene: TRBJ2-3

CDR3 protein: CASSLVWRDTDTQYF
CDR3 DNA: TGTGCCAGCAGCTTAGTCTGGCGGGACACAGATACGCAGTATTTT
clone size: .
V gene: TRBV5-6
D gene: .
J gene: TRBJ2-3

CDR3 protein: CAWSRTARGETQYF
CDR3 DNA: TGTGCCTGGAGTCGAACTGCGCGAGGAGAGACCCAGTACTTC
clone size: .
V gene: TRBV30
D gene: .
J gene: TRBJ2-5

CDR3 protein: CSATYEQYF
CDR3 DNA: TGCAGTGCCACCTACGAGCAGTACTTC
clone size: .
V gene: TRBV20-1
D gene: .
J gene: TRBJ2-7

CDR3 protein: CASSLLGGRASYNEQFF
CDR3 DNA: TGTGCCAGCAGTTTATTAGGCGGGAGGGCCTCCTACAATGAGCAGTTCTTC
clone size: .
V gene: TRBV28
D gene: TRBD2
J gene: TRBJ2-1

CDR3 protein: CAWSAAGFEEQYF
CDR3 DNA: TGTGCCTGGAGCGCGGCGGGGTTCGAAGAGCAGTACTTC
clone size: .
V gene: TRBV30
D gene: .
J gene: TRBJ2-7

CDR3 protein: CASSWAAFF
CDR3 DNA: TGTGCCAGTAGTTGGGCGGCTTTCTTT
clone size: once
V gene: TRBV19
D gene: .
J gene: TRBJ1-1

CDR3 protein: CASSVDRSDGYTF
CDR3 DNA: TGTGCCAGTAGCGTTGACAGGTCAGATGGCTACACCTTC
clone size: .
V gene: TRBV19
D gene: .
J gene: TRBJ1-2

CDR3 protein: CSVTAGDGQYF
CDR3 DNA: TGCAGCGTTACAGCGGGAGACGGGCAGTACTTC
clone size: .
V gene: TRBV29-1
D gene: TRBD2
J gene: TRBJ2-5

CDR3 protein: CASSPRGAGSTDTQYF
CDR3 DNA: TGTGCCAGCAGCCCCCGGGGGGCAGGTAGCACAGATACGCAGTATTTT
clone size: .
V gene: TRBV5-6
D gene: .
J gene: TRBJ2-3

CDR3 protein: CASSYSFRGYEQYF
CDR3 DNA: TGTGCCAGCAGTTACTCCTTTCGGGGCTACGAGCAGTACTTC
clone size: .
V gene: TRBV6-5
D gene: .
J gene: TRBJ2-7

CDR3 protein: CASRRADTQYF
CDR3 DNA: TGTGCCAGCAGGAGGGCAGATACGCAGTATTTT
clone size: .
V gene: TRBV6-1
D gene: .
J gene: TRBJ2-3

CDR3 protein: CASRIGSGEQFF
CDR3 DNA: TGTGCCAGTCGTATAGGGTCCGGTGAGCAGTTCTTC
clone size: .
V gene: TRBV19
D gene: .
J gene: TRBJ2-1

CDR3 protein: CASRPLTGVANTGELFF
CDR3 DNA: TGTGCCAGCAGACCCCTGACAGGGGTGGCGAACACCGGGGAGCTGTTTTTT
clone size: .
V gene: TRBV27
D gene: TRBD1
J gene: TRBJ2-2

CDR3 protein: CAWSGLTGGYSPLHF
CDR3 DNA: TGTGCCTGGAGTGGGTTGACAGGGGGGTATTCACCCCTCCACTTT
clone size: .
V gene: TRBV30
D gene: TRBD1
J gene: TRBJ1-6